This TCR beta chain was observed in a study of T cell responses to AZD1222 COVID-19 vaccine. Data came from immunoSEQ multiplex PCR; TCRdb stores just in-frame clones and leaves some out. The sample lists more than 150,000 clones; roughly 91% were seen once. The CDR3 runs to 15 residues. Losses at the gene ends were 3 bases for V and 3 bases for J; bases not matched to a gene: 6. Germline assignment: CDR1 LNHNV and CDR2 YYDKDF (reference sequence). Whole-study findings and limits: Regions 160-218 and 743-854 held dominance among vaccine-associated CD4 TCRs, which spanned spike. Spike-specific TCR breadth and depth both grew after two AZD1222 doses.

About this clone: What it recognizes is unknown.

The chain couples TRBV15 to TRBJ2-5, with 8 nucleotides matching TRBD2. This TCR was recovered from an adult in good health. Sequenced here: peripheral blood, sampled on day 0 of AZD1222 vaccination. CDR3 DNA: TGTGCCACCAGCAGCGGGAGCGGGGGCGAAGAGACCCAGTACTTC. Amino acids: CATSSGSGGEETQYF.